These 22 T cell receptor beta chains were sequenced from one sample in a study of identical twins (dated by TCRdb to the mid-2010s). The library was generated by 5' RACE. TCRdb names Illumina HiSeq 2000 as the instrument used. TCRdb trimmed public reads at Q25 via fastp, called clones via MiXCR and kept in-frame beta chains. CDR3 protein sequences are deduplicated, and each keeps its most common genes and DNA. The sample includes approximately 210,000 distinct CDR3 sequences, with about a sixth observed a single time. The ten largest clones represent 35% to 50% of the sample. The same data also went into a second study, on T cells expressing NK-cell markers.

What was sequenced was CD8+ T cells sorted from blood. All receptors derive from a woman aged 18 to 35 in good health.

There are a few counts of this clonotype. The chain uses TRBV7-9 and TRBJ2-7; 14 bases fit TRBD2. This CDR3 comprises 14 residues. Germline V gene lookup returns CDR1 SEHNR and CDR2 FQNEAQ (reference sequence). Unmatched junction bases numbered 4, after V lost 7 bases and J lost 5 bases. The CDR3 region has the DNA TGTGCCAGCAATGCGGGACTAGCGGGGGACGAGCAGTACTTC. Its protein product is CASNAGLAGDEQYF.

The chain employs TRBV4-3 and TRBJ1-1; the D gene is possibly TRBD1 (6 bases). The CDR3 runs 16 residues. V lost 4 bases, J lost 0 bases, and 15 bases lay in between. Per the germline V gene, CDR1 is LGHNA and CDR2 is YSLEER. CDR3 loop: CASSLQTGGMNTEAFF. CDR3 nucleotides: TGCGCCAGCAGCCTACAGACCGGGGGCATGAACACTGAAGCTTTCTTT.

This clonotype was seen a handful of times. The V and J genes are TRBV5-6 and TRBJ1-3; D is uncertain. The CDR3 has 14 residues. Germline V gene sequence: CDR1 SGHDT, CDR2 YYEEEE. V was cut by 2 bases and J by 1 base, with 7 bases left in between. CDR3 in amino acids: CASSFPSSGNTIYF. CDR3 sequence (DNA): TGTGCCAGCAGCTTCCCATCATCTGGAAACACCATATATTTT.

This chain uses TRBV2 with TRBJ2-1; TRBD2 might be the D (5 bases). Trimming took 11 bases from V and 6 from J, leaving 14 bases between them. In germline, CDR1 is SNHLY, CDR2 FYNNEI. This CDR3 is 12 amino acids long. CDR3 amino acids: CASRDMFNEQFF. Written as DNA, the CDR3 is TGTGCCTCCCGGGATATGTTCAATGAGCAGTTCTTC.

This clonotype was seen a few times. V gene TRBV7-2 combines with J gene TRBJ2-7; D is undetermined. The CDR3 is 15 residues long. Germline assignment: CDR1 SGHTA and CDR2 FQGNSA. V lost 1 base to trimming and J lost 2 bases, with 12 bases between them. The CDR3 is CASSLDTGLAYEQYF. Here the CDR3 DNA reads TGTGCCAGCAGCTTAGATACTGGCCTAGCCTACGAGCAGTACTTC.

In its sample, this clonotype was seen a few times. J is TRBJ1-6 and V is TRBV19; the D is unclear. V dropped 5 bases and J dropped 5 bases, with 16 bases sitting between them. Germline lookup yields CDR1 LNHDA and CDR2 SQIVND (reference sequence). The CDR3 spans 16 residues. The DNA for the CDR3 is TGTGCCAGTAGTTTTACCCGGGTTACGGATAATTCACCCCTCCACTTT. Translation: CASSFTRVTDNSPLHF.

This clonotype has just a few counts. The chain couples TRBV27 to TRBJ1-2; TRBD1 matches 7 bases. The CDR3 runs 17 residues. Germline V CDR1 and CDR2: MNHEY, SMNVEV (reference sequence). With V trimmed by 3 bases and J by 8 bases, 18 bases remained unmatched. CDR3 sequence reads: CASSFYRPEGASHGYTF. In nucleotides, the CDR3 is TGTGCCAGCAGTTTTTATAGGCCGGAGGGGGCGTCACACGGCTACACCTTC.

In this sample, this clonotype turned up a few times. V gene TRBV11-2 combines with J gene TRBJ2-5, with no clear D. The germline V and J ends were trimmed by 5 bases and 5 bases, with 12 bases remaining between them. Germline V gene data show CDR1 as SGHAT and CDR2 as FQNNGV. CDR3 size: 13 residues. The CDR3 is CASSPTSEETQYF. In nucleotides, the CDR3 is TGTGCCAGCAGCCCGACTTCGGAGGAGACCCAGTACTTC.

This clonotype was counted only a few times. This chain links TRBV7-3 with TRBJ2-1, with a possible D match to TRBD2 (5 bases). V dropped 3 bases and J dropped 8 bases, with 11 bases sitting between them. The CDR3 extends over 13 amino acids. Germline assignment: CDR1 SGHTA and CDR2 FQGTGA. CDR3 sequence reads: CASSFGGVDEQFF. Here the CDR3 DNA reads TGTGCCAGCAGCTTCGGAGGAGTCGATGAGCAGTTCTTC.

The table lists this clonotype with a few counts. The gene calls are TRBV11-2 and TRBJ1-1; TRBD1 might be the D (5 bases). Per germline, CDR1 SGHAT and CDR2 FQNNGV. This CDR3 spans 14 amino acids. V was trimmed by 7 bases and J by 5 bases, leaving 17 bases between them. The DNA for the CDR3 is TGTGCCAGCACACCGGGACCTCGGATGACTGAAGCTTTCTTT. This gives the protein CASTPGPRMTEAFF.

This chain connects TRBV2 to TRBJ2-7; D tentatively reads TRBD1 or TRBD2 (5 bases each). The germline CDR1 and CDR2 sequences are SNHLY and FYNNEI. The CDR3 extends over 15 amino acids. The germline V and J ends were trimmed by 0 bases and 2 bases, with 11 bases remaining between them. The CDR3 nucleotides read TGTGCCAGCAGTGAAGCTCGAGGGGTCCCCTACGAGCAGTACTTC. Residues: CASSEARGVPYEQYF.

This clonotype has only a few counts. The chain carries TRBV30 and TRBJ2-1, with unresolved D. Trimming cost V 0 bases and J 10 bases, with 7 bases left between them. The CDR3 has 11 amino acids. Per germline, CDR1 GTSNPN and CDR2 SVGIG (reference sequence). CDR3 DNA sequence: TGTGCCTGGAGTGTAAGTCGGGAGCAGTTCTTC. Residues: CAWSVSREQFF.

This clonotype was counted between two and nine times. V and J are TRBV7-2 and TRBJ1-1; D unresolved. Trimming took off 0 bases at V and 5 bases at J, with 7 bases between the two ends. The CDR3 covers 13 residues. The germline V gene encodes CDR1 SGHTA and CDR2 FQGNSA. The CDR3: CASSLAAITEAFF. Here the CDR3 DNA reads TGTGCCAGCAGCTTAGCGGCGATTACTGAAGCTTTCTTT. The full variable domain, completed using reference TRBV7-2 and TRBJ1-1, is GAGVSQSPSNKVTEKGKDVELRCDPISGHTALYWYRQSLGQGLEFLIYFQGNSAPDKSGLPSDRFSAERTGGSVSTLTIQRTQQEDSAVYLCASSLAAITEAFFGQGTRLTVV.

This clonotype was observed a handful of times. The CDR3 sequence is CATGDLLHQGYTF. CDR3 in DNA: TGTGCCACCGGGGACTTATTACATCAGGGCTACACCTTC. The gene calls are TRBV10-3 and TRBJ1-2, with a possible D match to TRBD1 (5 bases). This CDR3 is 13 amino acids long. V was shortened by 10 bases and J by 8 bases, with 20 bases between the two germline ends. Germline V lookup: CDR1 ENHRY, CDR2 SYGVKD.

This clonotype was detected only a few times. The chain recombines TRBV9 with TRBJ2-3, with D maybe TRBD1 (7 bases). Germline V CDR1 and CDR2: SGDLS, YYNGEE. The CDR3 has 16 residues. V dropped 0 bases and J dropped 2 bases, with 13 bases sitting between them. The CDR3 coding sequence is TGTGCCAGCAGCGTAGCGGCGGGACAGCTCACAGATACGCAGTATTTT. This gives the protein CASSVAAGQLTDTQYF.

The chain recombines TRBV12-3 or TRBV12-4 with TRBJ2-5; D not resolved. The CDR3 is made up of 14 amino acids. The ends were cut back, 4 bases at V and 2 bases at J, with 11 bases in the middle. CDR3: CASSSRTVQETQYF. For the CDR3, the DNA is TGTGCCAGCAGTTCCCGGACGGTTCAAGAGACCCAGTACTTC.

This clonotype is a singleton in its sample. The rearrangement joins TRBV7-2 to TRBJ2-5, with TRBD2 matching over 7 bases. Germline trimming cut 0 bases from V and 2 bases from J; bases unmatched to any gene: 9. The CDR3 runs to 17 residues. Germline V gene data show CDR1 as SGHTA and CDR2 as FQGNSA. The CDR3 DNA follows: TGTGCCAGCAGCTTAGCCCTTTCTAGCGGCCTACAAGAGACCCAGTACTTC. Protein sequence: CASSLALSSGLQETQYF.

The rearrangement joins TRBV10-2 to TRBJ2-1, with D possibly matching TRBD2 (5 bases). The CDR3 is 12 residues long. Germline CDR1 WSHSY, CDR2 SAAADI. V shed 8 bases and J shed 9 bases, with 14 bases lying between them. CDR3 nucleotide sequence: TGCGCCAGCGGTCGGGAACTGAGTGAGCAGTTCTTC. Protein sequence: CASGRELSEQFF.

CDR3 nucleotide sequence: TGTGCCAGCAGTTACTCTGGCCCCCCCTACGAGCAGTACTTC. The encoded protein is CASSYSGPPYEQYF. J is TRBJ2-7 and V is TRBV6-2 or TRBV6-3; D is uncertain. CDR1 and CDR2 from the germline V gene are MNHEY and SVGEGT. This CDR3 has 14 amino acids. V dropped 0 bases and J dropped 2 bases, with 8 bases sitting between them.

In this sample, this clonotype turned up a few times. The chain recombines TRBV10-2 with TRBJ2-1; TRBD2 matches 7 bases. After removal of 3 bases from V and 5 bases from J, the junction contained 10 bases not matched to a gene. Per the germline V gene, CDR1 is WSHSY and CDR2 is SAAADI. CDR3 length equals 16 residues. The CDR3 region has the DNA TGCGCCAGCAGTGAATTCCCGGGAGGTCAAAACAATGAGCAGTTCTTC. This codes for CASSEFPGGQNNEQFF.

This clonotype was seen more than once but under ten times. The CDR3 loop reads CATSRDLGQRTQYF. The CDR3 nucleotides read TGTGCCACCAGCAGAGATCTCGGTCAACGGACCCAGTACTTC. The chain has TRBV15 and TRBJ2-5; D remains unclear. Germline V gene sequence: CDR1 LNHNV, CDR2 YYDKDF (reference sequence). This CDR3 region has 14 residues. With 0 bases removed from V and 7 bases from J, the gap between germline ends came to 12 bases.

J is TRBJ2-1 and V is TRBV4-1, with TRBD2 matching 7 bases. Germline V gene data show CDR1 as MGHRA and CDR2 as YSYEKL. The CDR3 has 17 amino acids. V gave up 0 bases and J gave up 9 bases; unmatched junction bases: 14. The CDR3 region is CASSQESAGVGGIEQFF. For the CDR3, the DNA is TGCGCCAGCAGCCAAGAGTCGGCGGGAGTGGGAGGAATTGAGCAGTTCTTC.